The 24 T cell receptor beta chains given below trace back to one sample, sequenced in a study of CD8 T cells in Susac syndrome. Random hexamers primed reverse transcription of about 0.5 to 1 ug RNA. In TCRdb, the immunoSEQ multiplex PCR reads were re-called with MiXCR into one record per CDR3 protein. The sample lists about 130,000 distinct CDR3 sequences, approximately 93% occurring once. The sequenced sample consisted of CD8+ T cells from PBMCs. All receptors derive from a human donor with multiple sclerosis.

The chain couples TRBV24-1 to TRBJ2-1; 9 nucleotides agree with TRBD1. The junction had 10 bases not matched to a gene; V was cut back by 10 bases and J by 4 bases. Germline CDR1 is KGHDR and CDR2 is SFDVKD. The CDR3 is 15 amino acids. For the CDR3, the DNA is TGTGCCACAGGTCGTATGACAGGGGGTTACAATGAGCAGTTCTTC. Its protein product is CATGRMTGGYNEQFF.

V gene TRBV5-6 combines with J gene TRBJ2-7; 10 nucleotides line up with TRBD1. This CDR3 has 15 residues. The germline gives CDR1 SGHDT, CDR2 YYEEEE. With V trimmed by 4 bases and J by 5 bases, 9 bases remained unmatched. CDR3 residues: CASSDSGDRGDEQYV. The CDR3 coding sequence is TGTGCCAGCAGCGACTCAGGGGACAGGGGAGACGAGCAGTACGTC.

The chain links TRBV24-1 to TRBJ2-2, with D uncertain. This CDR3 has 13 residues. Germline V lookup: CDR1 KGHDR, CDR2 SFDVKD. V gave up 9 bases and J gave up 1 base, with 8 bases separating them. CDR3 coding DNA: TGTGCCACCGCTGAACTGAACACCGGGGAGCTGTTTTTT. This gives the protein CATAELNTGELFF.

The chain recombines TRBV6-5 with TRBJ2-2; possibly TRBD1 or TRBD2 for D (5 bases each). There are 15 residues in the CDR3. Germline V lookup: CDR1 MNHEY, CDR2 SVGAGI. Deletions cut 0 bases from V and 7 bases from J, with 12 bases between. CDR3 DNA sequence: TGTGCCAGCAGTTACTCGGGGGAAACGTTCGGGGAGCTGTTTTTT. Translating it yields CASSYSGETFGELFF.

The chain links TRBV27 to TRBJ2-1, with TRBD2 identical over 7 bases. V lost 6 bases, J lost 1 base, and 6 bases stayed unmatched. Looked up from germline, CDR1 is MNHEY and CDR2 is SMNVEV (reference sequence). CDR3 length: 15 amino acids. The CDR3 DNA follows: TGTGCCAGCAGGACCACCGGGGGGTCCTACAATGAGCAGTTCTTC. Its translation is CASRTTGGSYNEQFF.

The chain combines TRBV7-8 with TRBJ1-2, with TRBD1 as a possible D gene (5 bases). This CDR3 spans 16 amino acids. V was shortened by 5 bases and J by 7 bases, with 23 bases between the two germline ends. The germline gives CDR1 SGHVS, CDR2 FQNEAQ. CDR3 loop: CASSPSPRGGVGGYTF. The CDR3 DNA follows: TGTGCCAGCAGCCCCTCACCCCGGGGAGGGGTGGGTGGCTACACCTTC. The whole variable domain, filled in from reference TRBV7-8 and TRBJ1-2, reads GAGVSQSPRYKVAKRGQDVALRCDPISGHVSLFWYQQALGQGPEFLTYFQNEAQLDKSGLPSDRFFAERPEGSVSTLKIQRTQQEDSAVYLCASSPSPRGGVGGYTFGSGTRLTVV.

The chain uses TRBV4-1 and TRBJ2-2, with 10 bases identical to TRBD2. This CDR3 spans 18 amino acids. V lost 3 bases, J lost 2 bases, and 9 bases stayed unmatched. The germline CDR1 and CDR2 sequences are MGHRA and YSYEKL. CDR3 amino acids: CASSQEPIAGGNTGELFF. The CDR3 DNA is TGCGCCAGCAGCCAGGAACCCATAGCGGGGGGCAACACCGGGGAGCTGTTTTTT.

V and J are TRBV3-1 and TRBJ2-3; the D is unclear. CDR1 and CDR2 (germline): LGHDT, YNNKEL (reference sequence). V shed 0 bases and J shed 4 bases, with 14 bases lying between them. CDR3 length: 16 amino acids. The CDR3 here is CASSQEPGLGPDTQYF. The CDR3 DNA follows: TGTGCCAGCAGCCAAGAACCCGGTCTCGGCCCAGATACGCAGTATTTT.

J is TRBJ2-2 and V is TRBV19; 12 nucleotides align to TRBD1. With V trimmed by 11 bases and J by 8 bases, 9 bases remained unmatched. This CDR3 is built from 14 residues. Germline loops: CDR1 LNHDA, CDR2 SQIVND (reference sequence). The DNA of the CDR3 is TGTGCCTCAGAAGGGACAGGGGGCGTTGGGGAGCTGTTTTTT. Its protein is CASEGTGGVGELFF.

V gene TRBV15 combines with J gene TRBJ2-1, with D possibly TRBD2 on 7 matching bases. Germline V gene lookup returns CDR1 LNHNV and CDR2 YYDKDF (reference sequence). CDR3 length equals 15 residues. V was cut by 8 bases and J by 0 bases, with 14 bases left in between. The CDR3 region has the DNA TGTGCCACCGTTCAGGGGAGGGGCTCCTACAATGAGCAGTTCTTC. As protein: CATVQGRGSYNEQFF.

The V call is TRBV6-6, the J call TRBJ2-1; a weak D match, TRBD2 (5 bases). Trimming left V 0 bases short and J 10 bases short, with 10 bases between. This CDR3 has 13 residues. Germline assignment: CDR1 MNHNY and CDR2 SVGAGI (reference sequence). The chain's CDR3 is CASSYSTGWEQFF. CDR3 coding DNA: TGTGCCAGCAGTTACTCGACGGGATGGGAGCAGTTCTTC.

This chain links TRBV7-8 with TRBJ2-7; tentative D call: TRBD2 (6 bases). Trimming cost V 1 base and J 4 bases, with 14 bases left between them. Germline V CDR1 and CDR2: SGHVS, FQNEAQ. This CDR3 contains 15 residues. This CDR3 reads CASSLEGGLGYEQYF. The CDR3 bases are TGTGCCAGCAGCTTAGAAGGAGGGCTTGGGTACGAGCAGTACTTC.

The genes are TRBV9 and TRBJ1-1; TRBD1 matches at 8 bases. CDR3 length: 13 amino acids. Germline-derived CDR1 and CDR2 are SGDLS and YYNGEE. The J segment lost 6 bases and the V segment lost 4 bases, leaving 5 bases of the junction unmatched. The CDR3 protein is CASSPRTGSEAFF. The CDR3 nucleotides are TGTGCCAGCAGCCCGAGGACAGGGTCTGAAGCTTTCTTT.

This chain links TRBV2 with TRBJ2-5, with 11 bases identical to TRBD2. Germline lookup yields CDR1 SNHLY and CDR2 FYNNEI. J was trimmed by 3 bases and V by 6 bases; bases with no gene match: 6. The CDR3 is 15 residues long. CDR3 region: CASRLAGGSEETQYF. Written as DNA, the CDR3 is TGTGCCAGCAGATTAGCGGGAGGGTCGGAAGAGACCCAGTACTTC. The entire variable domain, with the rest obtained from reference TRBV2 and TRBJ2-5, is as follows: EPEVTQTPSHQVTQMGQEVILRCVPISNHLYFYWYRQILGQKVEFLVSFYNNEISEKSEIFDDQFSVERPDGSNFTLKIRSTKLEDSAMYFCASRLAGGSEETQYFGPGTRLLVL.

This chain links TRBV13 with TRBJ2-7, with D perhaps matching TRBD2 (5 bases). Germline V lookup: CDR1 PRHDT, CDR2 FYEKMQ (reference sequence). With 0 bases removed from V and 0 bases from J, the gap between germline ends came to 15 bases. The length of the CDR3 is 17 residues. The CDR3 spells CASSLGGSTQSSYEQYV. In DNA form, the CDR3 reads TGTGCCAGCAGCTTAGGAGGGAGTACCCAAAGCTCCTACGAGCAGTACGTC.

The chain recombines TRBV10-3 with TRBJ2-5, with 7 bases matching TRBD1. The trim removed 3 bases at V and 0 bases at J, leaving 10 bases unmatched. CDR3 length: 17 residues. The germline V gene encodes CDR1 ENHRY and CDR2 SYGVKD. DNA for the CDR3: TGTGCCATCAGTGATCCCCCGGGACAGCGTTACCAAGAGACCCAGTACTTC. Amino acid sequence: CAISDPPGQRYQETQYF.

The rearrangement links TRBV7-9 to TRBJ2-6; 12 bases are a match to TRBD2. CDR3 length: 17 amino acids. With V trimmed by 3 bases and J by 0 bases, 0 bases remained unmatched. Germline CDR1 reads SEHNR; CDR2 reads FQNEAQ (reference sequence). The CDR3 spells CASSLTSGGSGANVLTF. The DNA of the CDR3 is TGTGCCAGCAGCTTGACTAGCGGGGGCTCTGGGGCCAACGTCCTGACTTTC.

This clonotype appeared once. This chain joins TRBV10-1 and TRBJ2-3; no clear D gene. This CDR3 contains 19 residues. V was trimmed by 2 bases and J by 6 bases, leaving 27 bases between them. Germline assignment: CDR1 WNHNN and CDR2 SYGVQD (reference sequence). For the CDR3, the DNA is TGCGCCAGCAGTGAGGGTAGTCTCCGTGGCCGTGGAGAACGCGATACGCAGTATTTT. Its protein product is CASSEGSLRGRGERDTQYF.

The J gene is TRBJ2-5, the V gene TRBV3-1; D remains unclear. V lost 6 bases to trimming and J lost 5 bases, with 16 bases between them. CDR3 length equals 14 residues. Germline CDR1 reads LGHDT; CDR2 reads YNNKEL (reference sequence). The CDR3 loop is CASRTAAWGETQYF. CDR3 sequence (DNA): TGTGCCAGCAGGACGGCCGCCTGGGGTGAGACCCAGTACTTC.

This CDR3 reads CASSKGGVVSTGELFF. Written as DNA, the CDR3 is TGTGCCAGCAGCAAGGGGGGTGTAGTTAGCACCGGGGAGCTGTTTTTT. V is TRBV21-1 and J is TRBJ2-2; the table names TRBD1, a call not compared with the DNA. TRBV21-1 constitutes a pseudogene. The CDR3 has 16 residues.

In its sample, this clonotype was seen a few times. The chain is built from TRBV5-4 and TRBJ2-7, with a weak D call TRBD2 (6 bases). The germline CDR1 and CDR2 sequences are SGHNT and YYREEE (reference sequence). Trimming took 7 bases from V and 6 from J, leaving 17 bases between them. The CDR3 length is 13 residues. The CDR3 DNA reads as TGTGCCAGCGGAGGAGGGCCGGGGCGCGAGCAGTACGTC. Translated: CASGGGPGREQYV.

This clonotype occurred once. This chain links TRBV6-5 with TRBJ2-3; TRBD2 might be the D (5 bases). The CDR3 length is 14 residues. The V gene lost 5 bases and the J gene lost 6 bases, with 15 bases spanning the gap. Germline V gene data show CDR1 as MNHEY and CDR2 as SVGAGI. CDR3: CASSSGLGSDTQYF. As DNA, the CDR3 is TGTGCCAGCAGTAGCGGTTTGGGATCGGATACGCAGTATTTT.

The V and J genes are TRBV29-1 and TRBJ1-2; 8 positions agree with TRBD1. This CDR3 has 16 residues. With 0 bases clipped from V and 7 bases from J, the junction kept 13 bases outside the gene matches. The germline gives CDR1 SQVTM, CDR2 ANQGSEA. The chain's CDR3 is CSVEDRKDRERSGYTF. CDR3 sequence (DNA): TGCAGCGTTGAAGATCGGAAGGACAGGGAACGGAGTGGCTACACCTTC.

The rearrangement joins TRBV9 to TRBJ2-1; 7 bases line up with TRBD2. This CDR3 region has 15 residues. The ends lost 0 bases at V and 4 bases at J; junction bases unmatched: 4. From germline, CDR1 is SGDLS and CDR2 YYNGEE. CDR3 nucleotide sequence: TGTGCCAGCAGCGTAGGGGGACTACCGTACAATGAGCAGTTCTTC. Encoded protein: CASSVGGLPYNEQFF.